The present entry profiles one T cell receptor beta chain with its context. Mismatch with germline at one junction end may stem from a read error. Treatment noted: preoperative locoregional IRX-2 cytokine immunotherapy. This phase Ib study tested locoregional IRX-2 cytokine immunotherapy given before surgery. This CDR3 is 12 amino acids long. Germline CDR1 and CDR2: MNHEY and SMNVEV (reference sequence). These data are taken from a study of preoperative IRX-2 immunotherapy in early breast cancer. Assay: immunoSEQ multiplex PCR; the TCRdb copy retains only in-frame clones and omits some. The data show tens of thousands of clones, under 90% seen once.

This TCR was recovered from a human donor with breast cancer. The specimen was tumor tissue, collected after IRX-2 immunotherapy. The V call is TRBV27, the J call TRBJ1-1; TRBD1 matches 7 bases. As DNA, the CDR3 is TGTGCCAGCAGCGGGACAGCAAGTCAAGCTTTTTTT. Protein product: CASSGTASQAFF.